This TCR beta chain was sequenced for a study of STAT5B mutations in CD4+ large granular lymphocyte leukemia. Across the study: Among healthy donors, a particular HLA allele went with more CDR3 'QG' motifs.

Sequencing was at survey level. Generated by immunoSEQ multiplex PCR, the TCRdb table keeps only in-frame clones and is missing some. The data contain around 28,000 clones, 65% to 85% of them seen just once; the ten biggest clones take up around 0.99%. Germline-derived CDR1 and CDR2 are MNHNY and SVGAGI (reference sequence). Trimming cost V 2 bases and J 0 bases, with 8 bases left between them. This CDR3 has 14 residues. The chain employs TRBV6-6 and TRBJ2-7, with no clear D. The source is a human donor in good health. The sequenced sample consisted of CD4+ T cells from blood buffy coats. The CDR3 region is CASSYRSVSYEQYF. Written as DNA, the CDR3 is TGTGCCAGCAGTTACCGGTCTGTCTCCTACGAGCAGTACTTC.